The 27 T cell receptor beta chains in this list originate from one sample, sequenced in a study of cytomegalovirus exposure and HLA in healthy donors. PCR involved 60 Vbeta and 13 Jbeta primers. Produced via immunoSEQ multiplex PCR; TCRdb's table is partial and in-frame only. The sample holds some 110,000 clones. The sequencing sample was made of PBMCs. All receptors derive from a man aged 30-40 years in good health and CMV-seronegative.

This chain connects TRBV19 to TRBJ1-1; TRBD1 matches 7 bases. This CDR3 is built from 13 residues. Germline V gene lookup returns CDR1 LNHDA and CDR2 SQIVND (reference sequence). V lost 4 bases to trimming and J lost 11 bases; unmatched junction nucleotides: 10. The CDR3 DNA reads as TGTGCCAGTAGTAGACCCTCCAGGGGGACCGCTTTCTTT. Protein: CASSRPSRGTAFF.

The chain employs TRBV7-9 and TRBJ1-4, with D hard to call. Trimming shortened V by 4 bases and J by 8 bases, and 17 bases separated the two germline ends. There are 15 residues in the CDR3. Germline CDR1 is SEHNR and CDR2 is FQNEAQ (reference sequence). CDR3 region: CASSSPLRREEKLFF. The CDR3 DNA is TGTGCCAGCAGCTCCCCTTTGCGGAGGGAAGAAAAACTGTTTTTT.

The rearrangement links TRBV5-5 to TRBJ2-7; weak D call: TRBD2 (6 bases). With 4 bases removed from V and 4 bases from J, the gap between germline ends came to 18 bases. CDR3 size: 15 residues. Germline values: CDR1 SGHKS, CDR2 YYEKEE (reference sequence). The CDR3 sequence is CASSQDYHRTYEQYF. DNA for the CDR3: TGTGCCAGCAGCCAGGACTACCACCGAACATACGAGCAGTACTTC.

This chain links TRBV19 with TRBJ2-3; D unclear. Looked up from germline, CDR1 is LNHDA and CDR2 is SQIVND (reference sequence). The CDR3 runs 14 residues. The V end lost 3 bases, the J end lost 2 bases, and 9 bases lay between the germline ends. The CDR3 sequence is CASSIAENTDTQYF. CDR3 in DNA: TGTGCCAGTAGTATCGCGGAAAACACAGATACGCAGTATTTT.

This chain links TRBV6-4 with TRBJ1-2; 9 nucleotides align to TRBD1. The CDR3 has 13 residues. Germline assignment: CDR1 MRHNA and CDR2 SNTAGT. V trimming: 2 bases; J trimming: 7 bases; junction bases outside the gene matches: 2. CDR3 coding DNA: TGTGCCAGCAGTGACCCGACAGGGGGTGGCTACACCTTC. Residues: CASSDPTGGGYTF.

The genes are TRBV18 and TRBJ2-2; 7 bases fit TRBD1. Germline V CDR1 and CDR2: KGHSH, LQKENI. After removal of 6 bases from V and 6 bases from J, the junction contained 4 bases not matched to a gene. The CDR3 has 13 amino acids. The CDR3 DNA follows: TGTGCCAGCTCGTCAGGGGGTCCCGGGGAGCTGTTTTTT. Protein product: CASSSGGPGELFF. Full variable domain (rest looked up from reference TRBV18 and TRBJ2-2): NAGVMQNPRHLVRRRGQEARLRCSPMKGHSHVYWYRQLPEEGLKFMVYLQKENIIDESGMPKERFSAEFPKEGPSILRIQQVVRGDSAAYFCASSSGGPGELFFGEGSRLTVL.

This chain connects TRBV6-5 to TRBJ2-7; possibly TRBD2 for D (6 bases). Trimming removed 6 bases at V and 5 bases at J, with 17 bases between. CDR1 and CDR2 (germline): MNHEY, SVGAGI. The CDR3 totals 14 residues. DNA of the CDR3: TGTGCCAGCAGCCTGGGGCGGAGGACTAACGAGCAGTACTTC. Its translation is CASSLGRRTNEQYF.

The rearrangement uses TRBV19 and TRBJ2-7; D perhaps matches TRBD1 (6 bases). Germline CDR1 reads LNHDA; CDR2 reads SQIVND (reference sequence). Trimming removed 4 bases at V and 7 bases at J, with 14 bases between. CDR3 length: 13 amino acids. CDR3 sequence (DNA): TGTGCCAGTAGTAACGGCAGGGGAAGAGAGCAGTACTTC. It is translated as CASSNGRGREQYF.

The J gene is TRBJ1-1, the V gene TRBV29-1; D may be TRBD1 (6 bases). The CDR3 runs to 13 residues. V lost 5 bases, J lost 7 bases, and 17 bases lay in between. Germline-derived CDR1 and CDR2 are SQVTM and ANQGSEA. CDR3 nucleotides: TGCAGCGTTACAGGGATCCCCTCTAGTGAAGCTTTCTTT. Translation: CSVTGIPSSEAFF.

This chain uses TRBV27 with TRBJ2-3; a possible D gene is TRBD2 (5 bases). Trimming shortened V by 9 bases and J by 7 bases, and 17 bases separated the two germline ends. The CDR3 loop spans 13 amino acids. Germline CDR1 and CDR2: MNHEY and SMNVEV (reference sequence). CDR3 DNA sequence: TGTGCCAGTTCCCCGGACTCACTTTATACGCAGTATTTT. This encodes CASSPDSLYTQYF.

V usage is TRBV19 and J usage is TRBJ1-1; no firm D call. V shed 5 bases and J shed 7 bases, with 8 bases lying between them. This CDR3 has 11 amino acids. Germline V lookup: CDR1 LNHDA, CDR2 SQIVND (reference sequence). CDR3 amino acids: CASSVFNEAFF. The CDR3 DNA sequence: TGTGCCAGTAGTGTCTTTAATGAAGCTTTCTTT. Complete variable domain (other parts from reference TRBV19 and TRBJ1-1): DGGITQSPKYLFRKEGQNVTLSCEQNLNHDAMYWYRQDPGQGLRLIYYSQIVNDFQKGDIAEGYSVSREKKESFPLTVTSAQKNPTAFYLCASSVFNEAFFGQGTRLTVV.

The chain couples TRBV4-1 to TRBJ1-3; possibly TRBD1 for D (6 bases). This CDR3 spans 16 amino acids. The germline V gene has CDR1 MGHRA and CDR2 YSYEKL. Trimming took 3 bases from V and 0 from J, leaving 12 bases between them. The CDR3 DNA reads TGCGCCAGCAGCCAGGGGGGGCAAGTCTCTGGAAACACCATATATTTT. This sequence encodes CASSQGGQVSGNTIYF.

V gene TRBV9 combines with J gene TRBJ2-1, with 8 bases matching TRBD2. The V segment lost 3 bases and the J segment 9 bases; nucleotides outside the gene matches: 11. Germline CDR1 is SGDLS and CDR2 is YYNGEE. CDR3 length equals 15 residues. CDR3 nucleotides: TGTGCCAGCAGCGATAGCGGGACCTACCAAGGTGAGCAGTTCTTC. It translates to CASSDSGTYQGEQFF.

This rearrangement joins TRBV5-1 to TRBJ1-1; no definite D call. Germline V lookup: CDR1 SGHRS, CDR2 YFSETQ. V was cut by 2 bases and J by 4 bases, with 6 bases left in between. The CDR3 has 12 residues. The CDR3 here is CASSLGSTEAFF. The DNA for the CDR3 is TGCGCCAGCAGCTTAGGGAGCACTGAAGCTTTCTTT. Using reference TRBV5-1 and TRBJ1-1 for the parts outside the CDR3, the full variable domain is KAGVTQTPRYLIKTRGQQVTLSCSPISGHRSVSWYQQTPGQGLQFLFEYFSETQRNKGNFPGRFSGRQFSNSRSEMNVSTLELGDSALYLCASSLGSTEAFFGQGTRLTVV.

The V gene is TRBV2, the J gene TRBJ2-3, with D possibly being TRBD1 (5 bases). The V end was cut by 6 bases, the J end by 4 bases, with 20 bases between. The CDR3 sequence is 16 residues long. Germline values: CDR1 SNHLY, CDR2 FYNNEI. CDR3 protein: CASSLDQQRQPDTQYF. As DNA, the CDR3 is TGTGCCAGCAGCCTAGACCAGCAAAGACAGCCAGATACGCAGTATTTT.

The CDR3 loop is CAIGTAGRGDEQFF. The DNA of the CDR3 is TGTGCCATCGGCACGGCGGGACGGGGCGATGAGCAGTTCTTC. This chain links TRBV10-3 with TRBJ2-1, with D tentatively TRBD2 (6 bases). The germline V and J ends were trimmed by 8 bases and 8 bases, with 19 bases remaining between them. Germline V gene sequence: CDR1 ENHRY, CDR2 SYGVKD. The CDR3 is 14 residues long.

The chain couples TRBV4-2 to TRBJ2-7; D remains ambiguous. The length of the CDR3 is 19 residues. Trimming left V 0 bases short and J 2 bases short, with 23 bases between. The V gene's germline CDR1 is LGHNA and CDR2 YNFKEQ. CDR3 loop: CASSQEPIRGTRLPYEQYF. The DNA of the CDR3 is TGTGCCAGCAGCCAAGAACCCATCCGTGGCACCCGCCTCCCCTACGAGCAGTACTTC.

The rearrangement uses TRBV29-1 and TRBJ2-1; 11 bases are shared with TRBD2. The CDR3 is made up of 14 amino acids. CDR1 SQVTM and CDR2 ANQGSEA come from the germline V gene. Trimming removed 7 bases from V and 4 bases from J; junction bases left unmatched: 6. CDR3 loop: CSAAGLADYNEQFF. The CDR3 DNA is TGCAGCGCGGCGGGACTAGCGGATTACAATGAGCAGTTCTTC.

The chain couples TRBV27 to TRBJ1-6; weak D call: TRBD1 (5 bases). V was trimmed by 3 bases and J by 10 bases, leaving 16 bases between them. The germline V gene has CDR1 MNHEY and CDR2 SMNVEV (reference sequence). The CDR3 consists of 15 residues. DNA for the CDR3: TGTGCCAGCAGTTTTTTTACCAGGGTAGGCTCACCCCTCCACTTT. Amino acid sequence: CASSFFTRVGSPLHF.

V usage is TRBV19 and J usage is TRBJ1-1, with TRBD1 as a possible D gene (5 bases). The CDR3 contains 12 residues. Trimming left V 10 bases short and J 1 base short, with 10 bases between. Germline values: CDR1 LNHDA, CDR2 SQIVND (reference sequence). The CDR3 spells CATGGANTEAFF. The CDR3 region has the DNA TGTGCCACCGGCGGGGCGAACACTGAAGCTTTCTTT.

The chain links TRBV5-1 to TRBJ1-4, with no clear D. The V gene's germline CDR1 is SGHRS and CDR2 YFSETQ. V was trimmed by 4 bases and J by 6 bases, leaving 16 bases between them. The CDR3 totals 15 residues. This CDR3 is CASSRSLQIDEKLFF. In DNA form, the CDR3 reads TGCGCCAGCAGCCGCTCCCTACAGATAGATGAAAAACTGTTTTTT.

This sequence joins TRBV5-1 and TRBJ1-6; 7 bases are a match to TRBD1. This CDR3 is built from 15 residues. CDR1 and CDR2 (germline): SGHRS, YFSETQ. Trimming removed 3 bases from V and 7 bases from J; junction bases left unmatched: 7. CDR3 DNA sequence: TGCGCCAGCAGCTCGGGACAGCCGGGCAATTCACCCCTCCACTTT. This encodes CASSSGQPGNSPLHF.

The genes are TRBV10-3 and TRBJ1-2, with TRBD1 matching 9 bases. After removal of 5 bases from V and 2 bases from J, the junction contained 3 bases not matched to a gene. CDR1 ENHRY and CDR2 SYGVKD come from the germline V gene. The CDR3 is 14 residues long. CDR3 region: CAISLTGGNYGYTF. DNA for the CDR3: TGTGCCATCAGTTTGACAGGGGGAAACTATGGCTACACCTTC.

CDR3 DNA sequence: TGTGCCAGCAGTTTACTTGGAGACTACGAGCAGTACTTC. This encodes CASSLLGDYEQYF. This chain joins TRBV27 and TRBJ2-7, with D hard to call. The V gene's germline CDR1 is MNHEY and CDR2 SMNVEV (reference sequence). This CDR3 comprises 13 residues. V was cut by 2 bases and J by 3 bases, with 8 bases left in between.

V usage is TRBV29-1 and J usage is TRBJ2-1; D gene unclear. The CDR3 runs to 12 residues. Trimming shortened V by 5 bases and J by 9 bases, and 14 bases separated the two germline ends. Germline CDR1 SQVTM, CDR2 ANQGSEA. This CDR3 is CSVFLESSEQFF. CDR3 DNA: TGCAGCGTTTTTTTGGAGTCCAGTGAGCAGTTCTTC.

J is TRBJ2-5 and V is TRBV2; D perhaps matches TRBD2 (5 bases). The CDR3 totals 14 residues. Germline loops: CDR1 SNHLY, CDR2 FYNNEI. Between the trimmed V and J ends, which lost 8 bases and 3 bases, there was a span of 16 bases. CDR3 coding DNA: TGTGCCAGCGCCGCCTCAAGGACTGAAGAGACCCAGTACTTC. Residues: CASAASRTEETQYF.

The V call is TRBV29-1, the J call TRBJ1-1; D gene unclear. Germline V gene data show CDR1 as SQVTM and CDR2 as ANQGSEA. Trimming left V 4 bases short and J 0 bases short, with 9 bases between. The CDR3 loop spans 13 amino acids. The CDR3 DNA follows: TGCAGCGTTGTGCGGGGTATGAACACTGAAGCTTTCTTT. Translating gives CSVVRGMNTEAFF.